This T cell receptor beta chain stems from a study of blood T cell repertoires in COVID-19. Across the study: The study drew acute and convalescent COVID-19 samples from the United States, Italy and Spain. The analysed material was cDNA or gDNA that came from T cells, B-cell-depleted T cells, or PBMCs.

Original processing methods: Quantification of nucleated cells was approximated via reference gene primer amplification. Here immunoSEQ multiplex PCR was the method, and the copy in TCRdb shows in-frame clones only, minus some. V and J calls and clone size are given by that table; D and trimming were obtained from the DNA. The repertoire holds some 100,000 clones, with roughly 86% as singletons. V lost 2 bases, J lost 3 bases, and 12 bases lay in between. CDR1 and CDR2 (germline): SGHTA, FQGNSA. The CDR3 is 15 residues long. This sequence was found in a man over 45 with active or convalescent COVID-19. The chain links TRBV7-2 to TRBJ2-3, with a weak D call TRBD2 (5 bases). The specimen was peripheral blood. CDR3 bases: TGTGCCAGCAGCTTACCGGGGTCCCGTACAGATACGCAGTATTTT. Amino acids: CASSLPGSRTDTQYF.